These T cell receptor beta chains were read from a single sample in a study of T cell changes during pregnancy in multiple sclerosis. Assay used: immunoSEQ multiplex PCR; TCRdb lists only in-frame clones, some missing. The sample lists more than 70,000 clones, 85% to 95% occurring once. This material consisted of peripheral blood, taken before pregnancy. All receptors come from a female donor with multiple sclerosis, enrolled in a pregnancy study. CDR3s include the opening cysteine and the closing phenylalanine or tryptophan. The D gene is left open where the match is weak. Some rows mark clone size as missing; the rest say once, few, many or name a class of expanded clone.

D: NA; V: TRBV4-3; J: TRBJ2-7; size: NA; DNA: TGCGCCAGCAGCCAAGACTGGCGGGGCGTCTACGAGCAGTACTTC; CDR3: CASSQDWRGVYEQYF
D: NA; V: TRBV25-1; J: TRBJ2-1; size: NA; DNA: TGTGCCAGCAGTGAAGTTCCCCGAGCCCTGAGGGCAGATGAGCAGTTCTTC; CDR3: CASSEVPRALRADEQFF
D: NA; V: TRBV9; J: TRBJ1-1; size: NA; DNA: TGTGCCAGCAGCGTAGCATCAGGGTACTCTGAAGCTTTCTTT; CDR3: CASSVASGYSEAFF
D: NA; V: TRBV25-1; J: TRBJ1-1; size: NA; DNA: TGTGCCAGCAGTCGGGGGACTGAAGCTTTCTTT; CDR3: CASSRGTEAFF
D: NA; V: TRBV7-8; J: TRBJ1-1; size: NA; DNA: TGTGCCAGCAGCCAAAGCCCGGGGGTAGGCACTGAAGCTTTCTTT; CDR3: CASSQSPGVGTEAFF
D: NA; V: TRBV6-5; J: TRBJ2-7; size: NA; DNA: TGTGCCAGCAGTCCGTTTTCAGGCGAGCAGTACTTC; CDR3: CASSPFSGEQYF
D: TRBD1; V: TRBV14; J: TRBJ2-7; size: NA; DNA: TGTGCCAGCAGCCAAGATCTGGGACAGCTTTACGAGCAGTACTTC; CDR3: CASSQDLGQLYEQYF
D: TRBD2; V: TRBV4-1; J: TRBJ2-5; size: NA; DNA: TGCGCCAGCAGCCAAGATAGGAGCGGGGGTTATACCAAAGAGACCCAGTACTTC; CDR3: CASSQDRSGGYTKETQYF
D: NA; V: TRBV10-3; J: TRBJ1-6; size: NA; DNA: TGTGCCATCAGTGAGGAGGGAGGCTCCTATAATTCACCCCTCCACTTT; CDR3: CAISEEGGSYNSPLHF
D: TRBD1; V: TRBV19; J: TRBJ2-2; size: NA; DNA: TGTGCCAGTGGGGACAGGGGTATGACCGGGGAGCTGTTTTTT; CDR3: CASGDRGMTGELFF
D: NA; V: TRBV5-6; J: TRBJ2-7; size: NA; DNA: TGTGCCAGCAGCCCGAGGCGGGGTTTTACCTACGAGCAGTACTTC; CDR3: CASSPRRGFTYEQYF
D: TRBD2; V: TRBV5-4; J: TRBJ2-3; size: NA; DNA: TGTGCCAGCAGCTTGGCCTCTCGGGGGGAATCAGATACGCAGTATTTT; CDR3: CASSLASRGESDTQYF
D: NA; V: TRBV7-9; J: TRBJ1-3; size: NA; DNA: TGTGCCAGCAGCTCCCGCAGGGCTGGAAACACCATATATTTT; CDR3: CASSSRRAGNTIYF
D: TRBD1; V: TRBV5-8; J: TRBJ1-5; size: NA; DNA: TGTGCCAGCAGCTCGAGGGGGCAGGGTCAGCCCCAGCATTTT; CDR3: CASSSRGQGQPQHF
D: TRBD1; V: TRBV5-4; J: TRBJ1-2; size: NA; DNA: TGTGCCAGCCAGACAGGGGTCCGTGGCTACACCTTC; CDR3: CASQTGVRGYTF
D: TRBD2; V: TRBV6-5; J: TRBJ2-2; size: NA; DNA: TGTGCCAGCCGCACGAGCGGGGGGACCGGGGAGCTGTTTTTT; CDR3: CASRTSGGTGELFF
D: TRBD2; V: TRBV7-9; J: TRBJ2-3; size: NA; DNA: TGTGCCAGCAGCTTAGTCTTGCGGGAGGCAGATACGCAGTATTTT; CDR3: CASSLVLREADTQYF
D: NA; V: TRBV2; J: TRBJ1-5; size: NA; DNA: TGTGCCAGCAGTGAAGCTATCCACTATCAGCCCCAGCATTTT; CDR3: CASSEAIHYQPQHF
D: NA; V: TRBV7-3; J: TRBJ2-3; size: NA; DNA: TGTGCCAGCAGCTTAAGGCCTAGCCCGGATACGCAGTATTTT; CDR3: CASSLRPSPDTQYF
D: NA; V: TRBV5-1; J: TRBJ2-3; size: once; DNA: TGCGCCAGCAGCTCCTTTTCTCCCACAGATACGCAGTATTTT; CDR3: CASSSFSPTDTQYF
D: TRBD1; V: TRBV2; J: TRBJ1-1; size: NA; DNA: TGTGCCAGCAGTCTACAGGGGAGGAGGACTGAAGCTTTCTTT; CDR3: CASSLQGRRTEAFF
D: NA; V: TRBV13; J: TRBJ1-1; size: NA; DNA: TGTGCCAGCAGCTTAGGGGACTTGAACACTGAAGCTTTCTTT; CDR3: CASSLGDLNTEAFF
D: NA; V: TRBV18; J: TRBJ2-7; size: NA; DNA: TGTGCCAGCTCACGCACGACAGAGACCTACGAGCAGTACTTC; CDR3: CASSRTTETYEQYF
D: TRBD1; V: TRBV13; J: TRBJ1-1; size: NA; DNA: TGTGCCAGCAGCGCGCGGCAGGGGGGAGACACTGAAGCTTTCTTT; CDR3: CASSARQGGDTEAFF
D: NA; V: TRBV7-8; J: TRBJ1-4; size: NA; DNA: TGTGCCAGCAGTCCTAGGGGATTGAGTGAAAAACTGTTTTTT; CDR3: CASSPRGLSEKLFF
D: TRBD1; V: TRBV29-1; J: TRBJ2-1; size: NA; DNA: TGCAGCGTCGCCAAGGGACAGGGGATTTACAATGAGCAGTTCTTC; CDR3: CSVAKGQGIYNEQFF
D: NA; V: TRBV4-1; J: TRBJ2-5; size: NA; DNA: TGCGCCAGCAGCCAAGAGGCTTATCAAGAGACCCAGTACTTC; CDR3: CASSQEAYQETQYF
D: TRBD1; V: TRBV28; J: TRBJ2-4; size: NA; DNA: TGTGCCACTTGGGACAGAGCCAAAAACATTCAGTACTTC; CDR3: CATWDRAKNIQYF
D: NA; V: TRBV6-1; J: TRBJ2-7; size: NA; DNA: TGTGCCAGCAGTGAATGGGGACTGTCCTACGAGCAGTACTTC; CDR3: CASSEWGLSYEQYF
D: TRBD1; V: TRBV5-1; J: TRBJ2-6; size: NA; DNA: TGCGCCAGCAGCTTGGTGGGACAGGGAAGCTCTGGGGCCAACGTCCTGACTTTC; CDR3: CASSLVGQGSSGANVLTF
D: TRBD2; V: TRBV4-1; J: TRBJ2-1; size: NA; DNA: TGCGCCAGCAGCCAAGTTGTTAGCGGGAGGGCTGCGGGAAATGAGCAGTTCTTC; CDR3: CASSQVVSGRAAGNEQFF
D: TRBD2; V: TRBV6-5; J: TRBJ2-1; size: NA; DNA: TGTGCCAGCAGTTACGGGGTAGCGGGGCACAATGAGCAGTTCTTC; CDR3: CASSYGVAGHNEQFF
D: TRBD1; V: TRBV19; J: TRBJ1-2; size: few; DNA: TGTGCCAGTAGCCTGGACAGGACTTATGGCTACACCTTC; CDR3: CASSLDRTYGYTF
D: TRBD1; V: TRBV6-5; J: TRBJ2-7; size: NA; DNA: TGTGCCAGCAGGCTGACGACAGGGTCAGACGAGCAGTACTTC; CDR3: CASRLTTGSDEQYF
D: NA; V: TRBV2; J: TRBJ1-2; size: NA; DNA: TGTGCCAGCAGTGTCGTTGACAGCTATGGCTACACCTTC; CDR3: CASSVVDSYGYTF
D: NA; V: TRBV6-6; J: TRBJ2-1; size: NA; DNA: TGTGCCAGCAGTTACTCGATTAGCAATGAGCAGTTCTTC; CDR3: CASSYSISNEQFF
D: TRBD1; V: TRBV7-9; J: TRBJ1-2; size: NA; DNA: TGTGCCAGCAGCCCACAACCCGGGACAGGGGGTTCATATGGCTACACCTTC; CDR3: CASSPQPGTGGSYGYTF
D: NA; V: TRBV28; J: TRBJ1-2; size: NA; DNA: TGTGCCAGCAGTTTGAGCATAAACTATGGCTACACCTTC; CDR3: CASSLSINYGYTF
D: TRBD1; V: TRBV14; J: TRBJ1-6; size: NA; DNA: TGTGCCAGCAGCCCTGGACAGGGACAATATAATTCACCCCTCCACTTT; CDR3: CASSPGQGQYNSPLHF
D: TRBD1; V: TRBV30; J: TRBJ2-2; size: NA; DNA: TGTGCCAAGGGACAGGGGGCACCAACGAACACCGGGGAGCTGTTTTTT; CDR3: CAKGQGAPTNTGELFF
D: TRBD1; V: TRBV4-3; J: TRBJ1-2; size: NA; DNA: TGCGCCAGCAGCCAAGCGGGACAGCTGTATGGCTACACCTTC; CDR3: CASSQAGQLYGYTF
D: NA; V: TRBV2; J: TRBJ1-5; size: NA; DNA: TGTGCCAGTTCCGGGACACCTCCCCAGCCCCAGCATTTT; CDR3: CASSGTPPQPQHF
D: NA; V: TRBV5-8; J: TRBJ1-1; size: NA; DNA: TGTGCCAGCAGCTTATGGGCAGGGGAGCCTGAAGCTTTCTTT; CDR3: CASSLWAGEPEAFF
D: TRBD1; V: TRBV30; J: TRBJ1-5; size: NA; DNA: TGTGCCTGGGGGACAGGGGGCGGCGGTGGCAATCAGCCCCAGCATTTT; CDR3: CAWGTGGGGGNQPQHF
D: NA; V: TRBV29-1; J: TRBJ1-2; size: NA; DNA: TGCAGCGCCGAATCGGGGGGCCCCGGCTACACCTTC; CDR3: CSAESGGPGYTF
D: NA; V: TRBV6-5; J: TRBJ1-1; size: NA; DNA: TGTGCCAGCAGTTACGGGCAGACCTTCAGAGCTTTCTTT; CDR3: CASSYGQTFRAFF